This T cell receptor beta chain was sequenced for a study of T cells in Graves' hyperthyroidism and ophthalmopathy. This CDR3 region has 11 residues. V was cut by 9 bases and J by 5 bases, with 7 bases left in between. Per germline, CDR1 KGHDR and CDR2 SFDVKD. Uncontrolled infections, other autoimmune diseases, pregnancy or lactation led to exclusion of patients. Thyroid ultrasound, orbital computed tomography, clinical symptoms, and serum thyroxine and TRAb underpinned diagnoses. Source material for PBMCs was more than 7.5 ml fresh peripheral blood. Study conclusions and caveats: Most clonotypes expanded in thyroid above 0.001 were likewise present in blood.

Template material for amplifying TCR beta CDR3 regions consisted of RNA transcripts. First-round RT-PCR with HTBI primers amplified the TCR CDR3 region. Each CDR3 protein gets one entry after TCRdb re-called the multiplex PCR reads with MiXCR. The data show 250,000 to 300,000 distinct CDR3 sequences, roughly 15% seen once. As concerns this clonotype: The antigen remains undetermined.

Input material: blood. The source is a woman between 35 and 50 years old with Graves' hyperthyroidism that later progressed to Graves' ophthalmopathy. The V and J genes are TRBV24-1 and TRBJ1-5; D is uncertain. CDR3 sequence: CATGVDQPQHF. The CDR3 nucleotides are TGTGCCACCGGGGTTGATCAGCCCCAGCATTTT.